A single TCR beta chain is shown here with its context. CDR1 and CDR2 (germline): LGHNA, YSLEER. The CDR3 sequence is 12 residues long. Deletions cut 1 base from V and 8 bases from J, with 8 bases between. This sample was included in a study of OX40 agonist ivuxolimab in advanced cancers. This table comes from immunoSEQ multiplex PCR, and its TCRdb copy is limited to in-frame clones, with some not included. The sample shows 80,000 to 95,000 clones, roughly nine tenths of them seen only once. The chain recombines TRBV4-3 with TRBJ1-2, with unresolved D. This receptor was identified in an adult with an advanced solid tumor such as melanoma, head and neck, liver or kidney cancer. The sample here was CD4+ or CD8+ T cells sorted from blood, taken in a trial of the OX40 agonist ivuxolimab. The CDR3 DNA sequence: TGCGCCAGCAGCCAAGGAGAGGGCGGCTACACCTTC. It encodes CASSQGEGGYTF.